This T cell receptor (beta chain) was documented in a study of T-cell reconstitution after alpha-beta-depleted transplantation in children. For TCRbeta, the library was prepared with unique molecular identifiers. TCRdb called the PCR reads again in MiXCR, with one record for every CDR3 protein. The sample lists 200,000 to 250,000 distinct CDR3 sequences; roughly 25% were seen once. Study-level points and caveats: One year after transplant, T-cell counts and diversity came mostly from newly produced T cells. Surviving recipient cells, namely T cells and thymic progenitors, were the source of high day-60 TCRbeta diversity in some patients.

Germline V lookup: CDR1 DFQATT, CDR2 SNEGSKA (reference sequence). The CDR3 spans 13 residues. Trimming cost V 5 bases and J 3 bases; bases outside gene matches: 6. Concerning this clonotype: Its antigen is unknown.

The TCR originated in a girl aged 2 to 10 with Fanconi anemia, due to receive a stem cell transplant. This chain joins TRBV20-1 and TRBJ2-7; 8 nucleotides match TRBD1. Sequenced material: PBMCs, taken before TCRalphabeta/CD19-depleted stem cell transplant. CDR3 coding DNA: TGCAGTGCTGAGGGACAGGACGTCTACGAGCAGTACTTC. Protein sequence: CSAEGQDVYEQYF.